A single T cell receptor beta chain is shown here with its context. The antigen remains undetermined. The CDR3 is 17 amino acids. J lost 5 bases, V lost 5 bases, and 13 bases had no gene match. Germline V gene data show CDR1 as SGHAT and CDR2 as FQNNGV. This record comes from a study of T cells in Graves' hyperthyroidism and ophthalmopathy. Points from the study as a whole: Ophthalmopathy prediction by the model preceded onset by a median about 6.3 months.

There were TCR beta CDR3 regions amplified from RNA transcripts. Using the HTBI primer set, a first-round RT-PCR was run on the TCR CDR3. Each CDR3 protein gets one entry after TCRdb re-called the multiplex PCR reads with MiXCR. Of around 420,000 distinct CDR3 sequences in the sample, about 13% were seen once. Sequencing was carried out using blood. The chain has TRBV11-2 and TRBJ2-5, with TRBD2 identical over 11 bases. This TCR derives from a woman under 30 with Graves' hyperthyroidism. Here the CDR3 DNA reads TGTGCCAGCAGCCGTAGCGGGAGGGCGCGGGAGGCGGAGACCCAGTACTTC. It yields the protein CASSRSGRAREAETQYF.